Listed below are T cell receptor beta chains from one sample, sequenced in a study of blood T cell repertoires in COVID-19. This table comes from immunoSEQ multiplex PCR, and its TCRdb copy is limited to in-frame clones, with some not included. Here the sample spans fewer than 90,000 clones, roughly 74% being singletons. The sequenced material came from peripheral blood. All receptors come from a man between 65 and 85 years old with COVID-19, enrolled during active disease. Each CDR3 is given with its conserved first and last residue. The order of the fields is D gene, J gene, V gene, clone size, CDR3 protein, CDR3 DNA. A D gene is named only where the DNA matches it firmly. Some rows have no size entry. The others give once, few or many, or a class for an expanded clone.

d_gene: TRBD2; j_gene: TRBJ2-5; v_gene: TRBV3-1/TRBV3-2; abundance: NA; CDR3aa: CASSHTSGAGTQYF; CDR3nt: TGTGCCAGCAGCCATACTAGCGGGGCAGGGACCCAGTACTTC
d_gene: TRBD2; j_gene: TRBJ2-7; v_gene: TRBV5-1; abundance: NA; CDR3aa: CASSLGIGTSGIYEQYF; CDR3nt: TGCGCCAGCAGCTTGGGGATCGGGACTAGCGGAATTTACGAGCAGTACTTC
d_gene: NA; j_gene: TRBJ1-5; v_gene: TRBV6-2/TRBV6-3; abundance: NA; CDR3aa: CASSYFPSVNQPQHF; CDR3nt: TGTGCCAGCAGTTACTTCCCTTCGGTCAATCAGCCCCAGCATTTT
d_gene: TRBD2; j_gene: TRBJ2-1; v_gene: TRBV10-2; abundance: NA; CDR3aa: CASELAGGDEQFF; CDR3nt: TGCGCCAGCGAACTAGCGGGAGGCGATGAGCAGTTCTTC
d_gene: TRBD1; j_gene: TRBJ1-2; v_gene: TRBV3-1/TRBV3-2; abundance: NA; CDR3aa: CASSGRDRGIYGYTF; CDR3nt: TGTGCCAGCAGCGGCCGGGACAGGGGAATTTATGGCTACACCTTC
d_gene: TRBD2; j_gene: TRBJ2-4; v_gene: TRBV6-2/TRBV6-3; abundance: NA; CDR3aa: CASSSGGIGKNIQYF; CDR3nt: TGTGCCAGTAGCAGCGGGGGTATAGGCAAAAACATTCAGTACTTC
d_gene: TRBD1; j_gene: TRBJ2-3; v_gene: TRBV15; abundance: NA; CDR3aa: CATSRTAGQGAWDTQYF; CDR3nt: TGTGCCACCAGCAGAACGGCGGGGCAGGGGGCTTGGGATACGCAGTATTTT
d_gene: NA; j_gene: TRBJ2-2; v_gene: TRBV5-4; abundance: NA; CDR3aa: CASSLAAGSNTGELFF; CDR3nt: TGTGCCAGCAGCTTGGCCGCCGGGAGCAACACCGGGGAGCTGTTTTTT
d_gene: TRBD1; j_gene: TRBJ1-1; v_gene: TRBV15; abundance: few; CDR3aa: CATSRDRGRNTEAFF; CDR3nt: TGTGCCACCAGCAGAGACAGGGGGCGGAACACTGAAGCTTTCTTT
d_gene: NA; j_gene: TRBJ1-5; v_gene: TRBV18; abundance: NA; CDR3aa: CASSPGTGDEPQHF; CDR3nt: TGTGCCAGCTCACCTGGGACTGGCGATGAGCCCCAGCATTTT
d_gene: TRBD1; j_gene: TRBJ2-1; v_gene: TRBV18; abundance: NA; CDR3aa: CASADSQGVRNNEQFF; CDR3nt: TGTGCCAGCGCCGACTCCCAGGGGGTTCGGAACAATGAGCAGTTCTTC
d_gene: TRBD2; j_gene: TRBJ2-1; v_gene: TRBV19; abundance: NA; CDR3aa: CASKGLAHSYNEQFF; CDR3nt: TGTGCCAGTAAAGGACTAGCTCATTCCTACAATGAGCAGTTCTTC
d_gene: TRBD2; j_gene: TRBJ2-3; v_gene: TRBV28; abundance: few; CDR3aa: CASMSAGEATDTQYF; CDR3nt: TGTGCCAGCATGTCGGCGGGAGAGGCCACAGATACGCAGTATTTT
d_gene: NA; j_gene: TRBJ1-6; v_gene: TRBV27; abundance: few; CDR3aa: CASSQGQITSPLHF; CDR3nt: TGTGCCAGCAGTCAAGGACAGATTACTTCACCCCTCCACTTT
d_gene: TRBD1; j_gene: TRBJ1-4; v_gene: TRBV7-8; abundance: NA; CDR3aa: CASSSWTGNEKLFF; CDR3nt: TGTGCCAGCAGCTCATGGACAGGCAATGAAAAACTGTTTTTT
d_gene: TRBD2; j_gene: TRBJ2-7; v_gene: TRBV6-5; abundance: NA; CDR3aa: CASKEGLAGISEQYF; CDR3nt: TGTGCCAGCAAAGAGGGACTAGCGGGAATCAGCGAGCAGTACTTC
d_gene: TRBD1; j_gene: TRBJ1-1; v_gene: TRBV12-5; abundance: NA; CDR3aa: CASVRDRLEAFF; CDR3nt: TGTGCTAGTGTGAGGGACAGGTTGGAAGCTTTCTTT
d_gene: NA; j_gene: TRBJ2-7; v_gene: TRBV2; abundance: once; CDR3aa: CASSWTAGSYEQYF; CDR3nt: TGTGCCAGCAGCTGGACAGCCGGCTCCTACGAGCAGTACTTC
d_gene: NA; j_gene: TRBJ1-4; v_gene: TRBV29-1; abundance: NA; CDR3aa: CSVPGYPNEKLFF; CDR3nt: TGCAGCGTTCCCGGGTACCCTAATGAAAAACTGTTTTTT
d_gene: TRBD1; j_gene: TRBJ1-3; v_gene: TRBV7-2; abundance: NA; CDR3aa: CASSLVGQSSGNTIYF; CDR3nt: TGTGCCAGCAGCTTAGTGGGACAGAGCTCTGGAAACACCATATATTTT
d_gene: TRBD1; j_gene: TRBJ2-4; v_gene: TRBV18; abundance: NA; CDR3aa: CASSPPGQGAKNIQYF; CDR3nt: TGTGCCAGCTCACCACCTGGACAGGGAGCCAAAAACATTCAGTACTTC
d_gene: TRBD1; j_gene: TRBJ2-7; v_gene: TRBV19; abundance: few; CDR3aa: CASSRGQGPSYEQYF; CDR3nt: TGTGCCAGTAGTAGGGGACAGGGCCCCTCCTACGAGCAGTACTTC
d_gene: TRBD2; j_gene: TRBJ2-3; v_gene: TRBV5-1; abundance: few; CDR3aa: CASGLAGADTQYF; CDR3nt: TGCGCCTCCGGACTAGCGGGCGCAGATACGCAGTATTTT
d_gene: TRBD2; j_gene: TRBJ2-2; v_gene: TRBV5-4; abundance: NA; CDR3aa: CASSPLAGGGAGELFF; CDR3nt: TGTGCCAGCAGCCCCTTAGCGGGGGGTGGGGCCGGGGAGCTGTTTTTT
d_gene: NA; j_gene: TRBJ2-5; v_gene: TRBV27; abundance: few; CDR3aa: CASSLGALQTQYF; CDR3nt: TGTGCCAGCAGTTTAGGGGCGCTACAGACCCAGTACTTC
d_gene: NA; j_gene: TRBJ2-1; v_gene: TRBV24-1; abundance: NA; CDR3aa: CATSTRTAFSYNEQFF; CDR3nt: TGTGCCACCAGTACCCGGACAGCCTTTTCCTACAATGAGCAGTTCTTC
d_gene: NA; j_gene: TRBJ2-1; v_gene: TRBV5-1; abundance: NA; CDR3aa: CASSLDTGRGEQFF; CDR3nt: TGCGCCAGCAGCCTTGACACAGGGCGAGGTGAGCAGTTCTTC
d_gene: TRBD1; j_gene: TRBJ1-5; v_gene: TRBV19; abundance: NA; CDR3aa: CASSGGQSNQPQHF; CDR3nt: TGTGCCAGTAGTGGGGGACAGAGTAATCAGCCCCAGCATTTT
d_gene: TRBD1; j_gene: TRBJ1-6; v_gene: TRBV4-3; abundance: once; CDR3aa: CASSPSAGTGYNSPLHF; CDR3nt: TGCGCCAGCAGCCCTTCTGCGGGGACAGGCTATAATTCACCCCTCCACTTT
d_gene: TRBD1; j_gene: TRBJ2-1; v_gene: TRBV9; abundance: NA; CDR3aa: CASSTGDRESYNEQFF; CDR3nt: TGTGCCAGCAGCACAGGGGACAGGGAATCGTACAATGAGCAGTTCTTC
d_gene: NA; j_gene: TRBJ2-5; v_gene: TRBV7-2; abundance: NA; CDR3aa: CASSPPSGHQETQYF; CDR3nt: TGTGCCAGCAGCCCCCCAAGCGGGCATCAAGAGACCCAGTACTTC
d_gene: NA; j_gene: TRBJ1-3; v_gene: TRBV5-4; abundance: NA; CDR3aa: CASSAAGAGNTIYF; CDR3nt: TGTGCCAGCAGCGCCGCAGGGGCTGGAAACACCATATATTTT
d_gene: TRBD1; j_gene: TRBJ1-5; v_gene: TRBV5-1; abundance: once; CDR3aa: CASSLLPGGQGASQPQHF; CDR3nt: TGCGCCAGCAGCCTCCTCCCGGGAGGACAGGGTGCTAGCCAGCCCCAGCATTTT
d_gene: NA; j_gene: TRBJ2-2; v_gene: TRBV7-9; abundance: NA; CDR3aa: CASSISGLTGELFF; CDR3nt: TGTGCCAGCAGCATTAGCGGACTCACCGGGGAGCTGTTTTTT
d_gene: NA; j_gene: TRBJ2-7; v_gene: TRBV7-9; abundance: few; CDR3aa: CASSSSTGAYEQYF; CDR3nt: TGTGCCAGCAGCTCATCTACGGGGGCCTACGAGCAGTACTTC
d_gene: TRBD1; j_gene: TRBJ1-2; v_gene: TRBV27; abundance: NA; CDR3aa: CASGQGTKNYGYTF; CDR3nt: TGTGCCAGCGGACAGGGGACCAAAAACTATGGCTACACCTTC
d_gene: NA; j_gene: TRBJ2-7; v_gene: TRBV9; abundance: NA; CDR3aa: CASSVMAGGTSYEQYF; CDR3nt: TGTGCCAGCAGCGTCATGGCGGGCGGAACCTCCTACGAGCAGTACTTC
d_gene: NA; j_gene: TRBJ1-2; v_gene: TRBV4-1; abundance: NA; CDR3aa: CASSQVPGNRVTYTF; CDR3nt: TGCGCCAGCAGCCAAGTTCCAGGGAATCGTGTTACCTACACCTTC